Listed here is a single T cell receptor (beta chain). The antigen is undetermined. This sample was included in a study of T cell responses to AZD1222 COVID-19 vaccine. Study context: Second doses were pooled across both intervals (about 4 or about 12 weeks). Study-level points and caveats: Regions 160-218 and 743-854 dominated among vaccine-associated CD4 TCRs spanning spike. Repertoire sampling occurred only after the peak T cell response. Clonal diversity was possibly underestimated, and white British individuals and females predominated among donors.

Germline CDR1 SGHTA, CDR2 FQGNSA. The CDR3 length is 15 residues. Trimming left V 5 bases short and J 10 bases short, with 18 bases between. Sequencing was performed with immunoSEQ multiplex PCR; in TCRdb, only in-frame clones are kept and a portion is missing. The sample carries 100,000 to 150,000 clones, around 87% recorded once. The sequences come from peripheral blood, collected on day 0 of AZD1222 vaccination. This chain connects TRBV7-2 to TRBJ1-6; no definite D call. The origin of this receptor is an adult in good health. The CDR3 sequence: CASSPWVYPNSPLHF. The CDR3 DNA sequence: TGTGCCAGCAGCCCCTGGGTCTATCCAAACTCACCCCTCCACTTT.